Listed here are 26 T cell receptor beta chains from one sample, sequenced in a study of cytomegalovirus exposure and HLA in healthy donors. PCR employed 60 Vbeta and 13 Jbeta primers. Some clones are missing from TCRdb's copy, which holds only in-frame ones; the method was immunoSEQ multiplex PCR. The table includes around 200,000 clones, about 89% detected once. Sequencing was carried out using PBMCs. These receptors all come from a woman between 18 and 29 years old in good health and CMV-seronegative.

The CDR3 nucleotides read TGTGCCAGCTCTCTGAGGGGGACAGCTAACAATGAAAAACTGTTTTTT. Protein: CASSLRGTANNEKLFF. J is TRBJ1-4 and V is TRBV18; TRBD1 matches 7 bases. The CDR3 has 16 residues. Per germline, CDR1 KGHSH and CDR2 LQKENI. Unmatched junction bases numbered 12, after V lost 6 bases and J lost 5 bases.

This rearrangement joins TRBV10-1 to TRBJ2-3, with TRBD2 identical over 9 bases. V lost 0 bases and J lost 3; bases outside the gene matches: 7. The CDR3 runs to 17 residues. Germline CDR1 is WNHNN and CDR2 is SYGVQD (reference sequence). The CDR3: CASSESTGLARTDTQYF. The DNA for the CDR3 is TGCGCCAGCAGTGAGTCTACTGGACTAGCGAGAACAGATACGCAGTATTTT.

The rearrangement links TRBV4-3 to TRBJ2-7, with TRBD2 matching 13 bases. The CDR3 sequence is 15 residues long. With 5 bases clipped from V and 7 bases from J, the junction kept 8 bases outside the gene matches. The germline V gene encodes CDR1 LGHNA and CDR2 YSLEER. Written as DNA, the CDR3 is TGCGCCAGCAGCAACGGACTAGCGGGAGTAGGAGAGCAGTACTTC. It specifies CASSNGLAGVGEQYF.

This clone was observed a few times. The rearrangement uses TRBV2 and TRBJ2-2; the D gene is possibly TRBD1 (6 bases). V was pared by 6 bases and J by 2 bases, with 13 bases between. The CDR3 is made up of 15 amino acids. Germline assignment: CDR1 SNHLY and CDR2 FYNNEI. The CDR3 region has the DNA TGTGCCAGCAGATTACAGGGATCTAACACCGGGGAGCTGTTTTTT. Its translation is CASRLQGSNTGELFF.

The chain couples TRBV11-2 to TRBJ2-1; TRBD1 agrees at 8 bases. V gave up 5 bases and J gave up 5 bases; unmatched junction bases: 8. CDR1 SGHAT and CDR2 FQNNGV come from the germline V gene. The CDR3 contains 15 residues. CDR3 sequence: CASSPRTGTDNEQFF. The CDR3 DNA reads TGTGCCAGCAGCCCTCGGACAGGGACCGACAATGAGCAGTTCTTC.

J is TRBJ1-2 and V is TRBV5-4; TRBD1 matches at 7 bases. The V segment lost 0 bases and the J segment 7 bases; nucleotides outside the gene matches: 9. The CDR3 is made up of 15 amino acids. Germline CDR1 reads SGHNT; CDR2 reads YYREEE (reference sequence). DNA of the CDR3: TGTGCCAGCAGCTTGGTATCGACAGGGAGGCCTGGCTACACCTTC. It yields the protein CASSLVSTGRPGYTF.

This rearrangement joins TRBV4-1 to TRBJ2-6; 12 positions agree with TRBD1. With V trimmed by 1 base and J by 3 bases, 4 bases remained unmatched. Germline V gene data show CDR1 as MGHRA and CDR2 as YSYEKL. The CDR3 is 18 residues long. The CDR3 region has the DNA TGCGCCAGCAGCCAAGTGGGACAGGGGGCAAGTGGGGCCAACGTCCTGACTTTC. It encodes CASSQVGQGASGANVLTF.

The chain joins TRBV5-1 to TRBJ1-2, with D hard to call. The V and J ends lost 0 bases and 3 bases respectively, with 6 bases between them. CDR3 length: 13 residues. Germline CDR1 is SGHRS and CDR2 is YFSETQ. The CDR3: CASSLAPDYGYTF. The CDR3 DNA reads TGCGCCAGCAGCTTGGCCCCAGACTATGGCTACACCTTC.

The CDR3 here is CASSPGLAGYNEQFF. The CDR3, as DNA: TGTGCCAGCAGCCCAGGACTAGCGGGCTACAATGAGCAGTTCTTC. The chain combines TRBV7-9 with TRBJ2-1, with 11 bases identical to TRBD2. Trimming took 5 bases from V and 3 from J; bases not matched to a gene: 3. Looked up from germline, CDR1 is SEHNR and CDR2 is FQNEAQ (reference sequence). There are 15 residues in the CDR3.

With respect to this clone: At one end, the junction sequence differs from germline, possibly due to a read error. Other DNA sequences of this sample code for an identical CDR3. V and J are TRBV6-5 and TRBJ2-7, with D possibly TRBD2 on 6 matching bases. The germline CDR1 and CDR2 sequences are MNHEY and SVGAGI. The CDR3 is made up of 14 amino acids. CDR3 region: CASRPGLGMSEQYF. The CDR3 nucleotides read TGCGCCAGCAGACCGGGACTTGGGATGTCCGAGCAGTACTTC.

The genes are TRBV15 and TRBJ2-2, with 11 bases identical to TRBD1. This CDR3 has 18 residues. Germline V gene data show CDR1 as LNHNV and CDR2 as YYDKDF (reference sequence). The ends lost 4 bases at V and 6 bases at J; junction bases unmatched: 13. The CDR3 sequence: CATSKGQGENWWAGELFF. The DNA of the CDR3 is TGTGCCACCAGCAAGGGACAGGGGGAAAATTGGTGGGCCGGGGAGCTGTTTTTT.

The genes are TRBV4-1 and TRBJ1-1; TRBD1 might be the D (6 bases). The CDR3 is 22 amino acids. Germline CDR1 reads MGHRA; CDR2 reads YSYEKL. V shed 1 base and J shed 8 bases, with 38 bases lying between them. This chain's CDR3 is CASSQGLVVSGDGGPGFREAFF. The CDR3 DNA reads as TGCGCCAGCAGCCAAGGACTGGTTGTCTCAGGGGACGGAGGACCCGGTTTTCGGGAAGCTTTCTTT.

CDR3 protein: CASSHLDFLGGQPQHF. The CDR3 bases are TGTGCCAGCAGCCATCTTGACTTTCTGGGAGGCCAGCCCCAGCATTTT. The V and J genes are TRBV7-9 and TRBJ1-5, with D uncertain. CDR3 length equals 16 residues. Germline lookup yields CDR1 SEHNR and CDR2 FQNEAQ (reference sequence). Trimming pared 5 bases from V and 7 bases from J, leaving 21 bases between.

The V call is TRBV4-2, the J call TRBJ2-3; no firm D call. Germline lookup yields CDR1 LGHNA and CDR2 YNFKEQ. V was shortened by 0 bases and J by 0 bases, with 7 bases between the two germline ends. The CDR3 is 15 residues long. CDR3 amino acids: CASSQDPTSTDTQYF. DNA for the CDR3: TGTGCCAGCAGCCAAGATCCGACTAGCACAGATACGCAGTATTTT.

This clone was detected once. The rearrangement joins TRBV9 to TRBJ1-2; D may be TRBD1 (6 bases). The CDR3 spans 14 residues. Trimming took off 0 bases at V and 8 bases at J, with 14 bases between the two ends. Per germline, CDR1 SGDLS and CDR2 YYNGEE. The CDR3 DNA reads as TGTGCCAGCAGCGTAGGAAACAGGGAGTTCGGCTACACCTTC. Its protein is CASSVGNREFGYTF.

Only one count was recorded for this clone. CDR3 coding DNA: TGTGCCAGCAGCTTAGGGACAGGTGGAAGAGGCACTGAAGCTTTCTTT. Amino acid sequence: CASSLGTGGRGTEAFF. The chain joins TRBV7-9 to TRBJ1-1; the match to TRBD1 covers 7 bases. Germline V gene lookup returns CDR1 SEHNR and CDR2 FQNEAQ (reference sequence). After removal of 1 base from V and 4 bases from J, the junction contained 9 bases not matched to a gene. The CDR3 has 16 amino acids.

The rearrangement uses TRBV7-2 and TRBJ1-4; 7 bases are shared with TRBD1. Unmatched junction bases numbered 11, after V lost 5 bases and J lost 14 bases. The germline V gene has CDR1 SGHTA and CDR2 FQGNSA. The CDR3 has 13 residues. CDR3 region: CASSPKTGRGLFF. The DNA for the CDR3 is TGTGCCAGCAGCCCGAAGACAGGGCGCGGGCTGTTTTTT. Full variable domain (missing parts from reference TRBV7-2 and TRBJ1-4): GAGVSQSPSNKVTEKGKDVELRCDPISGHTALYWYRQSLGQGLEFLIYFQGNSAPDKSGLPSDRFSAERTGGSVSTLTIQRTQQEDSAVYLCASSPKTGRGLFFGSGTQLSVL.

The chain links TRBV15 to TRBJ1-3; 8 nucleotides agree with TRBD1. This CDR3 has 17 amino acids. V gave up 3 bases and J gave up 0 bases; unmatched junction bases: 7. Germline-derived CDR1 and CDR2 are LNHNV and YYDKDF (reference sequence). CDR3 in DNA: TGTGCCACCAGCAGTGGACAGGGCCCGAGCTCTGGAAACACCATATATTTT. This translates into CATSSGQGPSSGNTIYF.

This clone appeared once. V usage is TRBV11-2 and J usage is TRBJ1-1; 10 nucleotides agree with TRBD1. The CDR3 covers 16 residues. With 6 bases clipped from V and 4 bases from J, the junction kept 11 bases outside the gene matches. Germline loops: CDR1 SGHAT, CDR2 FQNNGV. The CDR3 DNA is TGTGCCAGCAGAACCTCCGGGACAGGGGTGACCACTGAAGCTTTCTTT. Translating gives CASRTSGTGVTTEAFF.

The chain is built from TRBV11-3 and TRBJ2-7, with D perhaps matching TRBD2 (5 bases). Deletions cut 4 bases from V and 6 bases from J, with 22 bases between. The length of the CDR3 is 16 residues. CDR1 and CDR2 (germline): SGHNT, YENEEA. CDR3 in DNA: TGTGCCAGCAGCTCCTTCCCAGGAGGTACCTTGTCCGAGCAGTACTTC. As protein: CASSSFPGGTLSEQYF.

The V gene is TRBV7-2, the J gene TRBJ2-7, with 8 bases identical to TRBD2. Germline V CDR1 and CDR2: SGHTA, FQGNSA. This CDR3 contains 15 residues. V was pared by 5 bases and J by 4 bases, with 10 bases of the junction left unmatched. The CDR3 DNA reads as TGTGCCAGCAGCGTGACTAGCGATCGTAGATACGAGCAGTACTTC. This translates into CASSVTSDRRYEQYF. Full variable domain (rest looked up from reference TRBV7-2 and TRBJ2-7): GAGVSQSPSNKVTEKGKDVELRCDPISGHTALYWYRQSLGQGLEFLIYFQGNSAPDKSGLPSDRFSAERTGGSVSTLTIQRTQQEDSAVYLCASSVTSDRRYEQYFGPGTRLTVT.

This clone was observed a single time. The genes are TRBV5-4 and TRBJ2-2; D may be TRBD2 (6 bases). Looked up from germline, CDR1 is SGHNT and CDR2 is YYREEE (reference sequence). V lost 2 bases to trimming and J lost 0 bases, with 11 bases between them. The CDR3 covers 16 residues. The CDR3 nucleotides read TGTGCCAGCAGCTTTTCCGGGGGATCGAACACCGGGGAGCTGTTTTTT. Encoded protein: CASSFSGGSNTGELFF. The full variable domain, with the rest looked up from reference TRBV5-4 and TRBJ2-2, is ETGVTQSPTHLIKTRGQQVTLRCSSQSGHNTVSWYQQALGQGPQFIFQYYREEENGRGNFPPRFSGLQFPNYSSELNVNALELDDSALYLCASSFSGGSNTGELFFGEGSRLTVL.

This clone has a handful of counts. The chain uses TRBV7-2 and TRBJ2-7; D is uncertain. The CDR3 has 15 amino acids. Trimming took 3 bases from V and 4 from J, leaving 16 bases between them. Per the germline V gene, CDR1 is SGHTA and CDR2 is FQGNSA. The DNA of the CDR3 is TGTGCCAGCAGCTTTGCCAGGAACTCAGATTACGAGCAGTACTTC. Amino acids: CASSFARNSDYEQYF.

This sequence joins TRBV11-2 and TRBJ2-7; 8 bases are shared with TRBD2. CDR3 length: 16 amino acids. The V and J ends lost 1 base and 3 bases, in that order; junction bases with no gene match: 8. From germline, CDR1 is SGHAT and CDR2 FQNNGV. DNA of the CDR3: TGTGCCAGCAGCTTAGGTCCGGTCGGGAGGGTCTACGAGCAGTACTTC. Encoded protein: CASSLGPVGRVYEQYF.

The V call is TRBV10-1, the J call TRBJ2-7, with a tentative D call TRBD2 (5 bases). CDR3 length equals 14 residues. The V end was cut by 1 base, the J end by 3 bases, with 10 bases between. Per the germline V gene, CDR1 is WNHNN and CDR2 is SYGVQD (reference sequence). The CDR3 bases are TGCGCCAGCAGTGAGTTTAGGAGCGGCTACGAGCAGTACTTC. Translated: CASSEFRSGYEQYF.

Only one count was recorded for this clone. The chain uses TRBV4-1 and TRBJ2-7; tentative D call: TRBD1 (6 bases). Looked up from germline, CDR1 is MGHRA and CDR2 is YSYEKL. This CDR3 contains 17 residues. V dropped 2 bases and J dropped 0 bases, with 17 bases sitting between them. Here the CDR3 DNA reads TGCGCCAGCAGCCAAATACAGGGCGACAGAGCCTCCTACGAGCAGTACTTC. Its protein is CASSQIQGDRASYEQYF.